The 18 T cell receptor beta chains presented below share a single source sample, sequenced in a study of PD-1 blockade in classical Hodgkin lymphoma (dated by TCRdb to 2020 to 2022). Library preparation employed the immunoSEQ multiplex PCR assay. Imported from immuneACCESS, the table was reduced by TCRdb to in-frame sequences with V and J called. These copies leave out some clones; in studies compared against another copy, an unresolved V gene accounts for under half, and the cause of the remainder is not known. The sample records over 85,000 clones, 93% of which are singletons. The ten largest clones capture under 2% of the sample. Taken with the paper, the label for time point translates to: cycle 4 day 1 (C4D1), after five to seven weeks of nivolumab. Every trial patient had relapsed following autologous stem cell transplantation, and prior brentuximab vedotin exposure was what differed among cohorts A, B and C.

The input for sequencing was peripheral blood mononuclear cells (PBMCs), taken before the fourth cycle of nivolumab. Receptors originate from a human donor with classical Hodgkin lymphoma.

The chain couples TRBV7-9 to TRBJ2-3; 10 bases agree with TRBD2. With 5 bases clipped from V and 4 bases from J, the junction kept 3 bases outside the gene matches. Germline V gene sequence: CDR1 SEHNR, CDR2 FQNEAQ (reference sequence). The CDR3 runs 14 residues. The CDR3 sequence: CASSRGLAPDTQYF. As DNA, the CDR3 is TGTGCCAGCAGCCGGGGACTAGCGCCAGATACGCAGTATTTT.

The chain combines TRBV5-6 with TRBJ2-1; 8 bases map to TRBD1. This CDR3 spans 16 amino acids. V lost 2 bases and J lost 0; bases outside the gene matches: 4. Germline lookup yields CDR1 SGHDT and CDR2 YYEEEE. This chain's CDR3 is CASSLTGGSSYNEQFF. DNA of the CDR3: TGTGCCAGCAGCTTAACAGGGGGATCCTCCTACAATGAGCAGTTCTTC.

The chain recombines TRBV2 with TRBJ2-7, with D possibly being TRBD1 or TRBD2 (5 bases each). Germline-derived CDR1 and CDR2 are SNHLY and FYNNEI. With 5 bases removed from V and 3 bases from J, the gap between germline ends came to 29 bases. This CDR3 spans 19 amino acids. CDR3 loop: CASSYSRETWRATGYEQYF. The CDR3 DNA reads TGTGCCAGCAGTTACTCCAGGGAAACATGGCGGGCGACCGGCTACGAGCAGTACTTC.

CDR3 coding DNA: TGTGCCAGCAGCTTAGGGTGGGGCGAGACCCAGTACTTC. Its protein product is CASSLGWGETQYF. V and J are TRBV13 and TRBJ2-5, with D possibly being TRBD1 (5 bases). V lost 0 bases and J 5 bases, leaving 7 bases between the germline ends. CDR1 is PRHDT and CDR2 is FYEKMQ in the germline V gene (reference sequence). CDR3 length: 13 amino acids.

The chain carries TRBV7-2 and TRBJ2-3; the D is unclear. The CDR3 has 14 residues. Trimming took off 1 base at V and 2 bases at J, with 7 bases between the two ends. Looked up from germline, CDR1 is SGHTA and CDR2 is FQGNSA. The CDR3 DNA reads as TGTGCCAGCAGCTTAGACGGATACACAGATACGCAGTATTTT. Translating it yields CASSLDGYTDTQYF.

The CDR3 DNA follows: TGTGCCAGCAGACGGCGTATTATCACAGATACGCAGTATTTT. Translation gives CASRRRIITDTQYF. The rearrangement joins TRBV28 to TRBJ2-3, with D hard to call. CDR3 size: 14 residues. Deletions cut 6 bases from V and 2 bases from J, with 12 bases between. Germline values: CDR1 MDHEN, CDR2 SYDVKM.

The gene calls are TRBV18 and TRBJ2-1; D may be TRBD2 (6 bases). The CDR3 length is 15 residues. V was cut by 1 base and J by 5 bases, with 12 bases left in between. Germline loops: CDR1 KGHSH, CDR2 LQKENI. CDR3 bases: TGTGCCAGCTCACCACTAGCGGAGGCAAACAATGAGCAGTTCTTC. This codes for CASSPLAEANNEQFF.

This clone was seen once. J is TRBJ1-1 and V is TRBV18; D uncertain. Trimming removed 2 bases from V and 1 base from J, with 17 bases in between. This CDR3 has 17 residues. Germline V CDR1 and CDR2: KGHSH, LQKENI. CDR3 region: CASSPGSDFPKNTEAFF. CDR3 nucleotide sequence: TGTGCCAGCTCACCAGGTTCGGACTTCCCCAAGAACACTGAAGCTTTCTTT.

This rearrangement joins TRBV28 to TRBJ1-1; D is undetermined. Per germline, CDR1 MDHEN and CDR2 SYDVKM. CDR3 length equals 20 residues. Deletions cut 2 bases from V and 2 bases from J, with 27 bases between. The CDR3 DNA sequence: TGTGCCAGCAGTTTAGCCCCCTTTTGGGCCGCACCCTCTTCAAACACTGAAGCTTTCTTT. It codes for CASSLAPFWAAPSSNTEAFF.

The chain carries TRBV6-5 and TRBJ2-7; D call uncertain. The CDR3 sequence is 11 residues long. Trimming took 6 bases from V and 4 from J, leaving 7 bases between them. Germline V gives CDR1 MNHEY, CDR2 SVGAGI. The CDR3: CASRSRYEQYF. DNA of the CDR3: TGTGCCAGCAGATCACGTTACGAGCAGTACTTC.

CDR3 region: CASSLGETDTQYF. The DNA of the CDR3 is TGCGCCAGCAGCTTAGGAGAAACAGATACGCAGTATTTT. The chain has TRBV5-1 and TRBJ2-3; D unclear. Trimming cost V 2 bases and J 3 bases, with 7 bases left between them. Germline V gene data show CDR1 as SGHRS and CDR2 as YFSETQ. CDR3 size: 13 residues.

This sequence joins TRBV4-1 and TRBJ1-4; 7 nucleotides agree with TRBD1. Germline V gene lookup returns CDR1 MGHRA and CDR2 YSYEKL. J gave up 7 bases and V 3 bases, and 17 bases lay outside the gene matches. The CDR3 runs 18 residues. CDR3 sequence reads: CASSQGQRRGGSFEKLFF. In DNA form, the CDR3 reads TGCGCCAGCAGCCAGGGACAGCGCCGAGGGGGTAGTTTTGAAAAACTGTTTTTT.

The chain combines TRBV4-2 with TRBJ2-1, with D uncertain. The CDR3 is 12 amino acids. Germline V gene sequence: CDR1 LGHNA, CDR2 YNFKEQ. The V and J ends lost 1 base and 3 bases respectively, with 1 base between them. In nucleotides, the CDR3 is TGTGCCAGCAGCCAAGGCTACAATGAGCAGTTCTTC. Translating gives CASSQGYNEQFF.

The chain uses TRBV28 and TRBJ1-4; D unclear. V shed 7 bases and J shed 3 bases, with 21 bases lying between them. The CDR3 runs to 17 residues. CDR1 is MDHEN and CDR2 is SYDVKM in the germline V gene. CDR3 in amino acids: CASTPFGVGGANEKLFF. In DNA form, the CDR3 reads TGTGCCAGCACCCCGTTCGGGGTTGGAGGAGCTAATGAAAAACTGTTTTTT.

The V and J genes are TRBV6-5 and TRBJ2-5, with TRBD2 identical over 9 bases. The germline V gene has CDR1 MNHEY and CDR2 SVGAGI. The CDR3 length is 14 residues. Unmatched junction bases numbered 5, after V lost 5 bases and J lost 4 bases. The CDR3 loop is CASSQILAGETQYF. The CDR3 bases are TGTGCCAGCAGTCAGATACTAGCGGGAGAGACCCAGTACTTC.

This rearrangement joins TRBV29-1 to TRBJ2-5; the D is unclear. V was trimmed by 5 bases and J by 2 bases, leaving 3 bases between them. Germline V gene data show CDR1 as SQVTM and CDR2 as ANQGSEA. This CDR3 region has 10 residues. This CDR3 reads CSVSQETQYF. In DNA form, the CDR3 reads TGCAGCGTTAGTCAAGAGACCCAGTACTTC.

The J gene is TRBJ2-7, the V gene TRBV5-1; the match to TRBD1 covers 10 bases. Per germline, CDR1 SGHRS and CDR2 YFSETQ. V lost 0 bases and J lost 2; bases outside the gene matches: 2. The CDR3 consists of 15 residues. The CDR3 DNA sequence: TGCGCCAGCAGCTTGGCAGGACAGGGGGCCTACGAGCAGTACTTC. Its protein is CASSLAGQGAYEQYF.

The CDR3 DNA is TGTGCCAGCAGGGAGAGGACAGGGACTCATTTTTTCTTT. This encodes CASRERTGTHFFF. The chain is built from TRBV7-9 and TRBJ1-1; 8 positions agree with TRBD1. This CDR3 comprises 13 residues. CDR1 and CDR2 (germline): SEHNR, FQNEAQ (reference sequence). J gave up 13 bases and V 6 bases, and 13 bases lay outside the gene matches. Looking up the rest from reference TRBV7-9 and TRBJ1-1 gives the full variable domain: DTGVSQNPRHKITKRGQNVTFRCDPISEHNRLYWYRQTLGQGPEFLTYFQNEAQLEKSRLLSDRFSAERPKGSFSTLEIQRTEQGDSAMYLCASRERTGTHFFFGQGTRLTVV.